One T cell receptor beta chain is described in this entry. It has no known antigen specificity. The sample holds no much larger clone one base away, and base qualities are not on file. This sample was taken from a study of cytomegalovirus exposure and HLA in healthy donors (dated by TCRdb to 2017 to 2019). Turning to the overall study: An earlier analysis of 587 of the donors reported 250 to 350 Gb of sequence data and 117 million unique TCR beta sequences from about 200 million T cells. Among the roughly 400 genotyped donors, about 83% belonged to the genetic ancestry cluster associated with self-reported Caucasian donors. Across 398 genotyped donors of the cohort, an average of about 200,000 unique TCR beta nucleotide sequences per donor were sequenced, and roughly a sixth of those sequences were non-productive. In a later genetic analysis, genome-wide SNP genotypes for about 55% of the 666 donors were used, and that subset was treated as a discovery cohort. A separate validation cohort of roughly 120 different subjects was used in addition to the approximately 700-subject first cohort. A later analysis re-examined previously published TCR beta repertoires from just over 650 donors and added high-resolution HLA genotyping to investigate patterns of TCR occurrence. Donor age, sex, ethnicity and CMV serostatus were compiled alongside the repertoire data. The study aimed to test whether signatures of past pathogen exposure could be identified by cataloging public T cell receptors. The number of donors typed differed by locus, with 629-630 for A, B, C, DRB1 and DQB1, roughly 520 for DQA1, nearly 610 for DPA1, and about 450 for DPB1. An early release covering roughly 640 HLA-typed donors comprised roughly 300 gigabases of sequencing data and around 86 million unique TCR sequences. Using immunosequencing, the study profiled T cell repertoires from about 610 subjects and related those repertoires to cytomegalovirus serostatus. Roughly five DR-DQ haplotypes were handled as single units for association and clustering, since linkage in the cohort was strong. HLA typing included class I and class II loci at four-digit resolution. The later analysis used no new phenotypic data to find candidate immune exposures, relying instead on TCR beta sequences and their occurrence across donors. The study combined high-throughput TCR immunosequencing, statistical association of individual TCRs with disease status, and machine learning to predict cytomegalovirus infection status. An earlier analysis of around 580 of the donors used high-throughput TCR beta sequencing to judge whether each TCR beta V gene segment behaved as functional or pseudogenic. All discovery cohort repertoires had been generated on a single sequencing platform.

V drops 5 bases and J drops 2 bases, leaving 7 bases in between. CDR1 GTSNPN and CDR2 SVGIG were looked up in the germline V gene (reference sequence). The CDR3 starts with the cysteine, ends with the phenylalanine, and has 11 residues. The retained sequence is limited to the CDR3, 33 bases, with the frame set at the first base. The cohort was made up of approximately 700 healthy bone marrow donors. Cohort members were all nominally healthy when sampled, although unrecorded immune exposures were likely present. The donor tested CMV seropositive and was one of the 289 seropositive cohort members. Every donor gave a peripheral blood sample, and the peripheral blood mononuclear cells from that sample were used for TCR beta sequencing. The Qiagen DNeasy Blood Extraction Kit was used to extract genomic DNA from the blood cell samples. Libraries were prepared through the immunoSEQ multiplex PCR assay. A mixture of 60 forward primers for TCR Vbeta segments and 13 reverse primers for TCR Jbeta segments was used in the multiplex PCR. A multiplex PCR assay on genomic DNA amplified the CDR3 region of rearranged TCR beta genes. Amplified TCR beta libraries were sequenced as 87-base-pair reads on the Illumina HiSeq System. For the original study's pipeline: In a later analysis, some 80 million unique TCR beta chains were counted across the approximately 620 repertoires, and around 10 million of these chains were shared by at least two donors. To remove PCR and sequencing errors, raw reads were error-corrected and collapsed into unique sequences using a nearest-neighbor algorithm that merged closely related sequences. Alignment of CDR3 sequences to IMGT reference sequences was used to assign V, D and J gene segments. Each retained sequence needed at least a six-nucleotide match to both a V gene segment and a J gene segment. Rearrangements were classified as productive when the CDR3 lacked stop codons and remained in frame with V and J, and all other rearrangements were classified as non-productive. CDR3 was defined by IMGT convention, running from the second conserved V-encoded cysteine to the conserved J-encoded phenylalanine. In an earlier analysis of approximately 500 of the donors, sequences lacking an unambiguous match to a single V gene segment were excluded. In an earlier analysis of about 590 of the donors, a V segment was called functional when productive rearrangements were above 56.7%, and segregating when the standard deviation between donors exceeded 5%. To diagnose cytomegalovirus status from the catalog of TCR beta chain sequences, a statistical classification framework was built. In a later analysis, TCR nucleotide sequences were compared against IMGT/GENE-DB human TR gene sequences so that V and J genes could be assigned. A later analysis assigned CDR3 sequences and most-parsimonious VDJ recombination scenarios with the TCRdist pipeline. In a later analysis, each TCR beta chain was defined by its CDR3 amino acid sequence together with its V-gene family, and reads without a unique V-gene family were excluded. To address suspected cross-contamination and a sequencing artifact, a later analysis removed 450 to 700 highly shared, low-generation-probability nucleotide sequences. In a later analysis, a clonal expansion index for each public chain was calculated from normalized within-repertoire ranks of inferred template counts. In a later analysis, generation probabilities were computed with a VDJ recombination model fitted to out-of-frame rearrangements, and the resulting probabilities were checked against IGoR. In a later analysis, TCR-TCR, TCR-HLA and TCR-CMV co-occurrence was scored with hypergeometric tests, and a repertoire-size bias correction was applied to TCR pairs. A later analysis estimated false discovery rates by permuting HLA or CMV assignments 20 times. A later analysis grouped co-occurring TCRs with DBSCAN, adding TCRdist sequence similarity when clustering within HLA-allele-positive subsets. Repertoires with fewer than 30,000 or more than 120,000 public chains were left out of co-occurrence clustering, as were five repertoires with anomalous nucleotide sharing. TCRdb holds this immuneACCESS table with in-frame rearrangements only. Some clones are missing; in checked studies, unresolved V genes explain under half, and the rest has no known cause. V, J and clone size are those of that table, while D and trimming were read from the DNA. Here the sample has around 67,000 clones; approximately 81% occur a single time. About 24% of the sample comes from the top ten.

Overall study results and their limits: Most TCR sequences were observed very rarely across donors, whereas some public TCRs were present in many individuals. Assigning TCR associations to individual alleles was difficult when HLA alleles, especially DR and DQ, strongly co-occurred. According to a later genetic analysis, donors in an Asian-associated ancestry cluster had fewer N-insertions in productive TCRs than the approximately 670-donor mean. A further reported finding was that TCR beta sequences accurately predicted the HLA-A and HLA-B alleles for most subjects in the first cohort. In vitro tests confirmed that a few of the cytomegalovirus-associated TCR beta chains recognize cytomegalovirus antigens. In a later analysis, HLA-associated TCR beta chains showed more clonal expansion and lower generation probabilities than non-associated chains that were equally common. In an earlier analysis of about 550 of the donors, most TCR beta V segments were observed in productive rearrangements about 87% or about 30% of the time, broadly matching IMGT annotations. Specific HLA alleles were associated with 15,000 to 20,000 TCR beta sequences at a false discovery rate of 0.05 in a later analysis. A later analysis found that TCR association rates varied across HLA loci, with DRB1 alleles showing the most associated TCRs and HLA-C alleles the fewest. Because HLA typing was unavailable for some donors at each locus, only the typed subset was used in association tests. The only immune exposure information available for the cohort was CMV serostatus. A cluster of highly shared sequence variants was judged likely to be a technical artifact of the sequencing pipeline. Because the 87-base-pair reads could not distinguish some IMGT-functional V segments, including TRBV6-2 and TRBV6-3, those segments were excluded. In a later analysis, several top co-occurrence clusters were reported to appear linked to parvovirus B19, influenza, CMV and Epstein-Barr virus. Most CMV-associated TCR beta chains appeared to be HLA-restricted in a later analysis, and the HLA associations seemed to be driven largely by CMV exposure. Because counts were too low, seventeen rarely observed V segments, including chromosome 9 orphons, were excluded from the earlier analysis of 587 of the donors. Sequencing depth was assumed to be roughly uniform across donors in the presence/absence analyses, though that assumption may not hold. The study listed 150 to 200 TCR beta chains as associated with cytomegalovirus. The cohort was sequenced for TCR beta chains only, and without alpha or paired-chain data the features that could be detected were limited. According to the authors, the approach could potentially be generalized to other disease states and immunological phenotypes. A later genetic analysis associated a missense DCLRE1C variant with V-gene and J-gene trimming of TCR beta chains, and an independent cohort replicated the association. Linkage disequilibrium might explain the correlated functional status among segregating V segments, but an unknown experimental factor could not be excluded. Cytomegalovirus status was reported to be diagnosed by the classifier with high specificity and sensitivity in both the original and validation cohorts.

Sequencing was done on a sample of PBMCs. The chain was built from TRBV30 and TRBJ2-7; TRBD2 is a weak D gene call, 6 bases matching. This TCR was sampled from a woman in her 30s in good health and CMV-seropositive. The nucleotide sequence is TGTGCCTGGGCGGGAACCTACGAGCAGTACTTC. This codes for CAWAGTYEQYF. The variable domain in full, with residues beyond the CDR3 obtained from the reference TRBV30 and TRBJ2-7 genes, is SQTIHQWPATLVQPVGSPLSLECTVEGTSNPNLYWYRQAAGRGLQLLFYSVGIGQISSEVPQNLSASRPQDRQFILSSKKLLLSDSGFYLCAWAGTYEQYFGPGTRLTVT.